The 6 T cell receptor beta chains below come from one sample, sequenced in a study of T cell clonotyping in hematopoietic cell transplantation. The table came from immunoSEQ multiplex PCR; TCRdb's copy has only in-frame clones and leaves some out. Among approximately 44,000 clones listed, around 80% were seen once. Time point in this sample: recipient sample about 28 days before transplant, after cytoreduction. This material consisted of peripheral blood mononuclear cells, taken before stem cell transplant. The receptors were gathered from a man between 60 and 75 years old with myelodysplastic syndrome. Some clones in this sample may be carry-over from other donors' samples.

This sequence joins TRBV4-3 and TRBJ1-3, with a possible D match to TRBD1 (6 bases). The CDR3 totals 18 residues. The V end was cut by 0 bases, the J end by 0 bases, with 15 bases between. Germline loops: CDR1 LGHNA, CDR2 YSLEER. The CDR3 nucleotides are TGCGCCAGCAGCCAAGATCCTAGGGGGGCAGTCTCTGGAAACACCATATATTTT. Residues: CASSQDPRGAVSGNTIYF.

V and J are TRBV5-8 and TRBJ1-4; 7 nucleotides match TRBD1. V was clipped by 0 bases and J by 8 bases; unmatched bases: 4. The germline gives CDR1 SGHTS, CDR2 YDEGEE. The CDR3 has 14 amino acids. The CDR3 sequence: CASSLGQGREKLFF. The CDR3, as DNA: TGTGCCAGCAGCTTGGGACAGGGACGGGAAAAACTGTTTTTT.

This chain uses TRBV19 with TRBJ1-6; the match to TRBD1 covers 8 bases. CDR3 length: 14 amino acids. Germline assignment: CDR1 LNHDA and CDR2 SQIVND (reference sequence). The V gene end was trimmed by 7 bases and the J gene end by 5 bases; junction bases not matched to a gene: 4. The CDR3 reads CASIGGQDNSPLHF. Written as DNA, the CDR3 is TGTGCCAGTATCGGGGGACAGGATAATTCACCCCTCCACTTT.

The chain combines TRBV6-5 with TRBJ2-1; 7 bases fit TRBD2. Trimming at V came to 7 bases and at J to 4 bases, leaving 7 bases not matched to a gene. CDR3 length equals 14 residues. Germline-derived CDR1 and CDR2 are MNHEY and SVGAGI. In DNA, the CDR3 is TGTGCCAGCACTCCCGGAGCGGGGTACAATGAGCAGTTCTTC. As protein: CASTPGAGYNEQFF.

The rearrangement joins TRBV19 to TRBJ1-2; D is perhaps TRBD1 (5 bases). V was pared by 6 bases and J by 2 bases, with 16 bases between. Germline CDR1 LNHDA, CDR2 SQIVND (reference sequence). This CDR3 spans 15 amino acids. CDR3 DNA sequence: TGTGCCAGTAGCAACCCAGGGACTCCGAACTATGGCTACACCTTC. It specifies CASSNPGTPNYGYTF.

The rearrangement links TRBV6-5 to TRBJ2-7; D is perhaps TRBD2 (5 bases). Germline loops: CDR1 MNHEY, CDR2 SVGAGI. The CDR3 length is 15 residues. Trimming left V 0 bases short and J 2 bases short, with 11 bases between. Written as DNA, the CDR3 is TGTGCCAGCAGTTACTCGAGTGGGCGGGCCTACGAGCAGTACTTC. Translated: CASSYSSGRAYEQYF.